This T cell receptor (beta chain) was found in a study of shared clonotypes between healthy human individuals. Deep level was the assay's run setting. The table came from immunoSEQ multiplex PCR; TCRdb's copy has only in-frame clones and leaves some out. This sample carries approximately 2.4 million clones, 90% to 96% of them seen once, and the ten largest clones take roughly 0.13%. V lost 0 bases to trimming and J lost 6 bases, with 8 bases between them. The CDR3 extends over 13 amino acids. The germline CDR1 and CDR2 sequences are SGHDT and YYEEEE. The rearrangement uses TRBV5-6 and TRBJ2-3; D not resolved. This TCR came from a man aged 18 to 35 in good health. The sample consisted of naive CD4+ T cells sorted from blood. Subset given: CD45RA+ positively selected. The CDR3 protein is CASSLGVGDTQYF. The CDR3 region has the DNA TGTGCCAGCAGCTTGGGGGTTGGGGATACGCAGTATTTT.